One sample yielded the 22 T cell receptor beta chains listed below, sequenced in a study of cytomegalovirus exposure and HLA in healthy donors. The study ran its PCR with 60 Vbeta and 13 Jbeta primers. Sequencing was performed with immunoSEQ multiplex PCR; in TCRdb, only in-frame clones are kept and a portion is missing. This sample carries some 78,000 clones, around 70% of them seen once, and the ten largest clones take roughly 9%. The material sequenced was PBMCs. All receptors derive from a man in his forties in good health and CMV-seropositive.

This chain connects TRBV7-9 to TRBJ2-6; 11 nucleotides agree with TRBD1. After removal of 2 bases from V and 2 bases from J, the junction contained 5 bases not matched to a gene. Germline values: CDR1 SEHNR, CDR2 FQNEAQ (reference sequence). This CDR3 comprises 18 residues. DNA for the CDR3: TGTGCCAGCAGCTTACCGGGACAGGGGGAAACTGGGGCCAACGTCCTGACTTTC. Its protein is CASSLPGQGETGANVLTF.

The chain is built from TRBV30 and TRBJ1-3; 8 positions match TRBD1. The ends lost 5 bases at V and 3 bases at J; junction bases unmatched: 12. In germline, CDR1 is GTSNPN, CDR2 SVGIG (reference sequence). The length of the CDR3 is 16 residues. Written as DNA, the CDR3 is TGTGCCTGGGTACCAGGACAGGGTTTGGGTGGAAACACCATATATTTT. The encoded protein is CAWVPGQGLGGNTIYF.

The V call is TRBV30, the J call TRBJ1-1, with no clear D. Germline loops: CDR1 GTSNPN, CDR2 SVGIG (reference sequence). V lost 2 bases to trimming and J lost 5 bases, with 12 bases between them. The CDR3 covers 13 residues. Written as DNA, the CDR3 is TGTGCCTGGAGTACGGGAGGGTTAACTGAAGCTTTCTTT. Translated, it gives CAWSTGGLTEAFF.

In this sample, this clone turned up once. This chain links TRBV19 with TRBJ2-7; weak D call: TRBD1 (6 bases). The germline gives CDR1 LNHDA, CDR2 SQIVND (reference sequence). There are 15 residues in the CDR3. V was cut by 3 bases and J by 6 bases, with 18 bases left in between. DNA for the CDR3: TGTGCCAGTAGTATGATAGGGGGAGACAGAGGCGAGCAGTACTTC. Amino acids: CASSMIGGDRGEQYF.

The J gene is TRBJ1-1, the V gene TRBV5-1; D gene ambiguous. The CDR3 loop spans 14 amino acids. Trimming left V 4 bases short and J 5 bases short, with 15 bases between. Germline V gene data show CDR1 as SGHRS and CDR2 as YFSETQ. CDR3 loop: CASSPLRKRTEAFF. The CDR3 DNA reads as TGCGCCAGCAGCCCGCTGAGGAAGAGGACTGAAGCTTTCTTT.

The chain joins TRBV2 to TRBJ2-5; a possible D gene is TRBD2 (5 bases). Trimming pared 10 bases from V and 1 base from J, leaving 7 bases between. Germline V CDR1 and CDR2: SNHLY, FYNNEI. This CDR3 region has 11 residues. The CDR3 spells CATGLQETQYF. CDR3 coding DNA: TGTGCCACCGGACTCCAAGAGACCCAGTACTTC.

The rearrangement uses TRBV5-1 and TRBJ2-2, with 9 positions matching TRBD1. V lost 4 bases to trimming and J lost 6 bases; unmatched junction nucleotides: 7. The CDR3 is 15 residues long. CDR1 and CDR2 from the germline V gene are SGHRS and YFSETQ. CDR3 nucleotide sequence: TGCGCCAGCAGCCTAACACGACAGGGGGCCGGGGAGCTGTTTTTT. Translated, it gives CASSLTRQGAGELFF.

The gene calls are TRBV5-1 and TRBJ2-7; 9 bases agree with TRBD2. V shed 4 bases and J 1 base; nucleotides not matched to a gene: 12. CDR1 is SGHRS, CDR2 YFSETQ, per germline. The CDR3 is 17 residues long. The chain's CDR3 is CASSPFSSAGGSYEQYF. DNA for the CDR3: TGCGCCAGCAGCCCATTTTCTTCAGCGGGAGGATCCTACGAGCAGTACTTC.

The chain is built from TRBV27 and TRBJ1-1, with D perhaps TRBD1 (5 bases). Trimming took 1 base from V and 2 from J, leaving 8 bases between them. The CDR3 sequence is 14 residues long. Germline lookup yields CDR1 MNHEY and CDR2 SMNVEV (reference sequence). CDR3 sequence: CASSLYRLNTEAFF. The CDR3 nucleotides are TGTGCCAGCAGTTTATACAGGTTAAACACTGAAGCTTTCTTT.

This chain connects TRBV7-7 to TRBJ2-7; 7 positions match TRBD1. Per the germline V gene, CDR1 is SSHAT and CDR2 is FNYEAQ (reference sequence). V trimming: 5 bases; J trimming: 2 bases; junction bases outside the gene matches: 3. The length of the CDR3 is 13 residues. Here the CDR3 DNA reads TGTGCCAGCAGCCCGGGACAGACCTACGAGCAGTACTTC. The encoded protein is CASSPGQTYEQYF.

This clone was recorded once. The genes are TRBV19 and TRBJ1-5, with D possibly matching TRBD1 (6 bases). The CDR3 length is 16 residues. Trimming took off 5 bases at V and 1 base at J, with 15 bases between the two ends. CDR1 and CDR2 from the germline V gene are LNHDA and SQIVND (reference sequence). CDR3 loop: CASSGGQKMSNQPQHF. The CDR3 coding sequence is TGTGCCAGTAGTGGTGGACAGAAGATGAGCAATCAGCCCCAGCATTTT.

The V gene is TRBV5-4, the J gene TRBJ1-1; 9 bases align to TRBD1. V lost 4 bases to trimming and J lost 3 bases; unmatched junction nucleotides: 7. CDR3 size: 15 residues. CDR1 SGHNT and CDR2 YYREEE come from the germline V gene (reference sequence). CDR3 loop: CASSPDRGGDTEAFF. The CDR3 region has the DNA TGTGCCAGCAGCCCGGACAGGGGAGGTGACACTGAAGCTTTCTTT.

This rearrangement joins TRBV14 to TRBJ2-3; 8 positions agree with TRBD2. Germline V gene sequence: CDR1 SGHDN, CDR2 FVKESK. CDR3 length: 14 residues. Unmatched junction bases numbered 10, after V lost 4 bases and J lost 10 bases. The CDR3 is CASSPSSLAGPQYF. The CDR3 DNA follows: TGTGCCAGCAGCCCCTCCAGTCTAGCGGGCCCGCAGTATTTT.

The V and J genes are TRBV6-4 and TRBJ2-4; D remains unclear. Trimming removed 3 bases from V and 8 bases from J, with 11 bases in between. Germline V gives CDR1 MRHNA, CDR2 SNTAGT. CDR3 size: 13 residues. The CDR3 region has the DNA TGTGCCAGCAGTGAGTCTACCGCGGACATTCAGTACTTC. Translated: CASSESTADIQYF.

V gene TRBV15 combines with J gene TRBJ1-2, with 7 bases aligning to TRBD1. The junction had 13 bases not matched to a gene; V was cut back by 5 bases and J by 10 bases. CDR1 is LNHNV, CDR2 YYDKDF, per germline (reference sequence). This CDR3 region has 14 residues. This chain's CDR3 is CATSARGTEFAYTF. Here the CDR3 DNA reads TGTGCCACCAGCGCCCGCGGGACAGAGTTCGCCTACACCTTC.

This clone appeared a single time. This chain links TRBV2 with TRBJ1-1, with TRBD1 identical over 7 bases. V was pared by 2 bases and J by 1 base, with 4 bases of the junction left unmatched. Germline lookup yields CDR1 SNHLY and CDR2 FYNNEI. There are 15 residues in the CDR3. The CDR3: CASSERSGGNTEAFF. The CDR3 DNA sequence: TGTGCCAGCAGTGAAAGGTCAGGGGGGAACACTGAAGCTTTCTTT.

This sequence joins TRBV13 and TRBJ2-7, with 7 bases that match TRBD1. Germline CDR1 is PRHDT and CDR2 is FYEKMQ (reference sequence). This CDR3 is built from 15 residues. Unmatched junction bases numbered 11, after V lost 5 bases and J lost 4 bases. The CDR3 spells CASSVLEGAAYEQYF. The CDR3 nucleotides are TGTGCCAGCAGCGTTTTAGAGGGGGCGGCATACGAGCAGTACTTC.

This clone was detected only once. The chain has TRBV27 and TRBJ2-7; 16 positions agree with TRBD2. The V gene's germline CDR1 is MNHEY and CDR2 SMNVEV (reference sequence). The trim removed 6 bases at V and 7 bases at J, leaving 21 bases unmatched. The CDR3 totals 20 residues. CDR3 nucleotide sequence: TGTGCCAGCAGCCCTTATTGGGTGGGGACTAGCGGGAGGGCCGGATATGAGCAGTACTTC. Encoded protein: CASSPYWVGTSGRAGYEQYF.

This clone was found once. The CDR3 loop reads CASSEGAGEGPTDTQYF. In nucleotides, the CDR3 is TGTGCCAGCAGTGAAGGGGCGGGGGAGGGCCCCACAGATACGCAGTATTTT. J is TRBJ2-3 and V is TRBV6-1; 7 nucleotides line up with TRBD2. The length of the CDR3 is 17 residues. In germline, CDR1 is MNHNS, CDR2 SASEGT. V trimming: 1 base; J trimming: 2 bases; junction bases outside the gene matches: 9.

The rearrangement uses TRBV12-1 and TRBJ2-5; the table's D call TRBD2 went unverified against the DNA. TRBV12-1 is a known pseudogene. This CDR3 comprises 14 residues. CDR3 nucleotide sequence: TGTGCCAGCAGCTGGGGACTCGCGCGGGAGACCCAGTACTTC. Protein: CASSWGLARETQYF.

The CDR3 DNA reads TGTGCCAGCAGCTTCAATCTCGAGCAGTACTTC. This codes for CASSFNLEQYF. The rearrangement joins TRBV7-9 to TRBJ2-5; D uncertain. Near its end, the DNA agrees better with TRBJ2-7, so the J call may be wrong. The CDR3 has 11 amino acids. The germline CDR1 and CDR2 sequences are SEHNR and FQNEAQ (reference sequence).

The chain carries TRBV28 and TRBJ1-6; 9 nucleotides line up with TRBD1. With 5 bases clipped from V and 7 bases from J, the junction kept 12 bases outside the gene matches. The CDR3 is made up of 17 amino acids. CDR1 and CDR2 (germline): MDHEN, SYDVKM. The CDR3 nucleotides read TGTGCCAGCAGTCCGCCGGACAGGGGTTGGCGAAATTCACCCCTCCACTTT. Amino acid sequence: CASSPPDRGWRNSPLHF.